The 18 T cell receptor beta chains in this list originate from one sample, sequenced in a study of blood T cell repertoires in COVID-19. Only in-frame clones appear in the TCRdb table, and some are missing; sequencing was by immunoSEQ multiplex PCR. The sample lists 76,000 or so clones, more than 65% seen once, with 8.5% to 14% in the top ten. The material sequenced was peripheral blood. The source of these receptors is a man between 50 and 59 years old with acute or convalescent COVID-19.

Concerning this clone itself: The germline gene is not matched at one end of the junction; a read error may be the cause. J is TRBJ2-1 and V is TRBV5-1, with TRBD2 as a possible D gene (6 bases). The CDR3 runs to 16 residues. Germline CDR1 reads SGHRS; CDR2 reads YFSETQ. In DNA, the CDR3 is TGCGCCAGCAACTTGGAGCGGACTACAACCTACAATGAGCAGTTCTTC. Amino acids: CASNLERTTTYNEQFF.

The chain is built from TRBV27 and TRBJ1-1; D is unclear. Trimming took 6 bases from V and 1 from J, leaving 9 bases between them. Germline CDR1 reads MNHEY; CDR2 reads SMNVEV (reference sequence). The CDR3 spans 13 residues. The CDR3 reads CASSPRSNTEAFF. The CDR3 DNA reads as TGTGCCAGCAGCCCCAGATCGAACACTGAAGCTTTCTTT.

The gene calls are TRBV6-2 or TRBV6-3 and TRBJ2-3; D unresolved. CDR3 size: 13 residues. The V and J ends lost 0 bases and 5 bases respectively, with 6 bases between them. Germline V gives CDR1 MNHEY, CDR2 SVGEGT. The CDR3 region is CASSYSRGDTQYF. In nucleotides, the CDR3 is TGTGCCAGCAGTTACTCGCGAGGAGATACGCAGTATTTT.

This clone is a singleton in its sample. This chain connects TRBV9 to TRBJ2-1, with 8 bases lining up with TRBD1. This CDR3 is built from 13 residues. Looked up from germline, CDR1 is SGDLS and CDR2 is YYNGEE. The trim removed 0 bases at V and 10 bases at J, leaving 3 bases unmatched. For the CDR3, the DNA is TGTGCCAGCAGCGTAGACACAGGGGGGGAGCAGTTCTTC. Its translation is CASSVDTGGEQFF.

This CDR3 reads CATSRPGGTNTGELFF. CDR3 nucleotide sequence: TGTGCCACCAGCAGACCCGGGGGGACGAACACCGGGGAGCTGTTTTTT. The rearrangement joins TRBV15 to TRBJ2-2; 7 positions agree with TRBD2. This CDR3 contains 16 residues. V dropped 2 bases and J dropped 0; count of bases not matched to a gene: 3. CDR1 is LNHNV and CDR2 is YYDKDF in the germline V gene (reference sequence).

The rearrangement links TRBV19 to TRBJ1-5; TRBD1 matches 8 bases. Per germline, CDR1 LNHDA and CDR2 SQIVND (reference sequence). The CDR3 has 14 amino acids. Trimming removed 6 bases from V and 2 bases from J; junction bases left unmatched: 3. The CDR3 here is CASSMGQGNQPQHF. In DNA, the CDR3 is TGTGCCAGTAGCATGGGACAGGGCAATCAGCCCCAGCATTTT.

This clone has just a few counts. The chain couples TRBV25-1 to TRBJ1-2, with D maybe TRBD1 (6 bases). Per germline, CDR1 MGHDK and CDR2 SYGVNS. CDR3 length equals 13 residues. The V end lost 7 bases, the J end lost 8 bases, and 17 bases lay between the germline ends. The CDR3 bases are TGTGCCAGCACCCCCAGCAGGGGTTTCGGCTACACCTTC. Translated, it gives CASTPSRGFGYTF.

V gene TRBV6-2 or TRBV6-3 combines with J gene TRBJ2-7; D call uncertain. Deletions cut 2 bases from V and 6 bases from J, with 5 bases between. In germline, CDR1 is MNHEY, CDR2 SVGEGT. This CDR3 contains 11 residues. The CDR3, as DNA: TGTGCCAGCAGTTACCTCGGCGAGCAGTACTTC. Protein product: CASSYLGEQYF.

The J gene is TRBJ2-1, the V gene TRBV25-1, with 9 bases matching TRBD2. The length of the CDR3 is 16 residues. Losses at the gene ends were 5 bases for V and 4 bases for J; bases not matched to a gene: 9. In germline, CDR1 is MGHDK, CDR2 SYGVNS. DNA of the CDR3: TGTGCCAGCAGTCGTGCGGGGGGGGTAGGATACAATGAGCAGTTCTTC. It is translated as CASSRAGGVGYNEQFF.

The chain links TRBV5-6 to TRBJ1-1; tentative D call: TRBD1 (6 bases). The V gene's germline CDR1 is SGHDT and CDR2 YYEEEE. CDR3 length: 15 amino acids. V was clipped by 4 bases and J by 0 bases, with 13 bases between them. The CDR3 region is CASSKWTEMNTEAFF. CDR3 nucleotides: TGTGCCAGCAGCAAGTGGACAGAAATGAACACTGAAGCTTTCTTT.

The rearrangement joins TRBV24-1 to TRBJ2-2; 8 bases align to TRBD2. The germline gives CDR1 KGHDR, CDR2 SFDVKD. The CDR3 sequence is 15 residues long. With 9 bases clipped from V and 4 bases from J, the junction kept 9 bases outside the gene matches. Written as DNA, the CDR3 is TGTGCCACCGCAACCGGGACTAGATCCACCGGGGAGCTGTTTTTT. Encoded protein: CATATGTRSTGELFF.

This chain joins TRBV6-5 and TRBJ2-1, with 9 bases identical to TRBD1. Germline-derived CDR1 and CDR2 are MNHEY and SVGAGI. The CDR3 is 16 residues long. The junction had 9 bases not matched to a gene; V was cut back by 0 bases and J by 9 bases. For the CDR3, the DNA is TGTGCCAGCAGTTACTCGGGATGGACAGGGGCGAGTGAGCAGTTCTTC. This sequence encodes CASSYSGWTGASEQFF.

The J gene is TRBJ1-2, the V gene TRBV28; D unresolved. The V end lost 3 bases, the J end lost 4 bases, and 12 bases lay between the germline ends. The germline gives CDR1 MDHEN, CDR2 SYDVKM. The CDR3 length is 14 residues. The CDR3 spells CASSFGAPGYGYTF. CDR3 coding DNA: TGTGCCAGCAGTTTTGGAGCGCCGGGCTATGGCTACACCTTC.

This chain links TRBV10-3 with TRBJ2-7; 9 nucleotides line up with TRBD1. Germline assignment: CDR1 ENHRY and CDR2 SYGVKD. Unmatched junction bases numbered 10, after V lost 0 bases and J lost 7 bases. The CDR3 is 16 amino acids. The CDR3 DNA reads TGTGCCATCAGTGAGTCGCCCGGGACAGGGCCCCAAGAGCAGTACTTC. It translates to CAISESPGTGPQEQYF.

The rearrangement joins TRBV5-4 to TRBJ1-1; 10 bases agree with TRBD1. This CDR3 comprises 16 residues. Germline CDR1 is SGHNT and CDR2 is YYREEE (reference sequence). V gave up 4 bases and J gave up 4 bases; unmatched junction bases: 10. For the CDR3, the DNA is TGTGCCAGCAGCAGTCCCGGGACAGGGGATGGCACTGAAGCTTTCTTT. Amino acids: CASSSPGTGDGTEAFF.

This chain links TRBV5-4 with TRBJ1-1; TRBD1 matches 8 bases. V was pared by 0 bases and J by 0 bases, with 1 base of the junction left unmatched. The CDR3 contains 15 residues. Germline V gene data show CDR1 as SGHNT and CDR2 as YYREEE (reference sequence). Written as DNA, the CDR3 is TGTGCCAGCAGCTTGGCGGGACAGGTGAACACTGAAGCTTTCTTT. Translated: CASSLAGQVNTEAFF.

This clone has a single count. The CDR3 reads CSASNYGYTF. DNA of the CDR3: TGCAGTGCCTCTAACTATGGCTACACCTTC. The chain combines TRBV20-1 with TRBJ1-2; D not resolved. Germline assignment: CDR1 DFQATT and CDR2 SNEGSKA (reference sequence). V lost 6 bases and J 0 bases, leaving 2 bases between the germline ends. This CDR3 is 10 amino acids long.

This clone was counted only a few times. V and J are TRBV7-2 and TRBJ1-3; tentative D call: TRBD1 (6 bases). Germline CDR1 and CDR2: SGHTA and FQGNSA. The CDR3 extends over 17 amino acids. With 5 bases removed from V and 1 base from J, the gap between germline ends came to 18 bases. The CDR3 coding sequence is TGTGCCAGCAGCCCAGCAGGGGCGCGTTTATCTGGAAACACCATATATTTT. Translating it yields CASSPAGARLSGNTIYF.